This T cell receptor (beta chain) was identified in a study of Ad26.COV2.S vaccination and SARS-CoV-2 variants. Data came from immunoSEQ multiplex PCR; TCRdb stores just in-frame clones and leaves some out. The sample has over 400,000 clones, approximately 92% seen once; the top ten hold about 1.7%. The treatment denotes: about 20 received Ad26.COV2.S at low or high dose, single or two shots; five or six received placebo; per-sample allocation not given. The samples date from day 63 after the first vaccine or placebo injection. The vaccine delivered Wuhan-strain SARS-CoV-2 spike through an Ad26 vector. In germline, CDR1 is LNHDA, CDR2 SQIVND (reference sequence). V lost 7 bases and J 3 bases, leaving 7 bases between the germline ends. This CDR3 is 13 amino acids long.

The chain joins TRBV19 to TRBJ1-6; D is ambiguous. The sample in question was peripheral blood, obtained in a trial of Ad26.COV2.S vaccine versus placebo. The TCR originated in a person between 18 and 59 years old who received the Ad26.COV2.S COVID-19 vaccine or a placebo. In DNA form, the CDR3 reads TGTGCCAGTAACGAGGTCTATAATTCACCCCTCCACTTT. Translated: CASNEVYNSPLHF.